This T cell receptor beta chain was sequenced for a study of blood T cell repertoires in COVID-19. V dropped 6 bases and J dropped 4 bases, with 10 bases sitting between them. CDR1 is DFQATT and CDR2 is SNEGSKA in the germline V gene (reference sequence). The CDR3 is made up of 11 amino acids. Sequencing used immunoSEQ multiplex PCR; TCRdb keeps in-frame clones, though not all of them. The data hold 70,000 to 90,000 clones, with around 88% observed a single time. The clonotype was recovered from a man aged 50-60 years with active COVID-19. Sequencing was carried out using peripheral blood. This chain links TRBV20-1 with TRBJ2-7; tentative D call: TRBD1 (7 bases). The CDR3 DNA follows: TGCAGTGCGGCAGGGGGGTACGAGCAGTACTTC. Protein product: CSAAGGYEQYF.